This passage covers 6 T cell receptor beta chains from one sample sequenced in a study of blood T cell repertoires in COVID-19. Clones were read by immunoSEQ multiplex PCR, and TCRdb kept only the in-frame ones, dropping some. The sample yields about 480,000 clones, 75% to 90% seen once. The specimen sequenced was PBMCs or T cells enriched from blood (not recorded which). Source of these receptors: a woman aged 55-69 years who had recovered from COVID-19.

This clone was seen a single time. The genes are TRBV10-1 and TRBJ2-1, with 13 bases aligning to TRBD2. Germline trimming cut 4 bases from V and 8 bases from J; bases unmatched to any gene: 5. The CDR3 has 15 amino acids. In germline, CDR1 is WNHNN, CDR2 SYGVQD (reference sequence). The CDR3 sequence is CASSVTSGGAHEQFF. The DNA for the CDR3 is TGCGCCAGCAGTGTAACTAGCGGGGGGGCCCATGAGCAGTTCTTC.

The chain couples TRBV5-1 to TRBJ1-4, with 7 bases fitting TRBD1. The germline V gene has CDR1 SGHRS and CDR2 YFSETQ. Trimming removed 1 base from V and 8 bases from J; junction bases left unmatched: 5. The CDR3 covers 14 residues. The CDR3 DNA follows: TGCGCCAGCAGCTTGACAGGGGCGGAAGAAAAACTGTTTTTT. Its protein is CASSLTGAEEKLFF.

V is TRBV6-4 and J is TRBJ2-2, with D possibly TRBD2 on 5 matching bases. The germline V gene encodes CDR1 MRHNA and CDR2 SNTAGT. The CDR3 totals 15 residues. V gave up 6 bases and J gave up 0 bases, with 11 bases separating them. The CDR3, as DNA: TGTGCCAGCAGCCCGAGGGTCACGAACACCGGGGAGCTGTTTTTT. It specifies CASSPRVTNTGELFF.

Points on this clone: Other DNA sequences in the same sample also yield this CDR3. The CDR3 loop reads CASSRGYGYTF. CDR3 nucleotide sequence: TGTGCCAGCAGCCGCGGCTATGGCTACACCTTC. The rearrangement uses TRBV3-1 (or the pseudogene TRBV3-2) and TRBJ1-2; D not certain. The CDR3 extends over 11 amino acids. The ends were cut back, 4 bases at V and 4 bases at J, with 4 bases in the middle. Germline V gene sequence: CDR1 LGHDT, CDR2 YNNKEL (reference sequence).

Remarks on this clone: The CDR3 does not end in the conserved phenylalanine or tryptophan, so this is likely a read error. The chain uses TRBV7-2 and TRBJ2-3; 10 nucleotides line up with TRBD2. After removal of 1 base from V and 0 bases from J, the junction contained 7 bases not matched to a gene. This CDR3 has 18 residues. CDR1 SGHTA and CDR2 FQGNSA come from the germline V gene. CDR3 DNA: TGTGCCAGCAGCTTAGAAGGCCTAGCGGGGGCTAGCACAGATACGCAGTATTCT. Translation gives CASSLEGLAGASTDTQYS.

This clone was seen just once. The chain is built from TRBV3-1 (or the pseudogene TRBV3-2) and TRBJ1-4; 10 positions match TRBD1. Germline CDR1 is LGHDT and CDR2 is YNNKEL (reference sequence). V gave up 4 bases and J gave up 7 bases; unmatched junction bases: 3. CDR3 length equals 14 residues. The CDR3 protein is CASSPGQGTEKLFF. The CDR3 nucleotides are TGTGCCAGCAGCCCGGGACAGGGGACTGAAAAACTGTTTTTT.